This T cell receptor (beta chain) was retrieved from a study of spatial heterogeneity in lung cancer. Study-wide background: Averaged across combinations, each unique TCR and UMI pairing appeared more than ten times in raw reads, which were uncorrected.

Trimming cost V 3 bases and J 8 bases; bases outside gene matches: 4. The CDR3 runs 13 residues. Per the germline V gene, CDR1 is SGHDN and CDR2 is FVKESK. In its sample, this clonotype was seen many times. Described time point: sample taken at primary tumor resection. Donation came from some 73 patients with untreated early-stage non-small cell lung cancer. TCRdb fed the 5' RACE reads into MiXCR, producing one record per CDR3 protein. The sample has 20,000 to 25,000 distinct CDR3 sequences, 6% to 7.5% seen once. The specimen was PBMCs, collected at surgery. This rearrangement joins TRBV14 to TRBJ2-1, with 7 bases fitting TRBD2. The source is a male donor with early-stage non-small cell lung cancer. The chain's CDR3 is CASSQMRGYEQFF. CDR3 DNA sequence: TGTGCCAGCAGCCAGATGCGGGGGTATGAGCAGTTCTTC.